This record covers a single T cell receptor beta chain. The antigen is unknown. This sample was included in a study of T cell responses to AZD1222 COVID-19 vaccine. Study-wide points: No day 14 peak samples; only post-peak repertoires were characterized. Nearly half of spike-specific TCRs reportedly target unmutated variant regions. Recipients of AZD1222 seropositive at baseline numbered only six or seven.

V lost 3 bases and J 0 bases, leaving 9 bases between the germline ends. The CDR3 covers 14 residues. In germline, CDR1 is MDHEN, CDR2 SYDVKM. TCRdb's copy holds only in-frame clones and misses some; the assay was immunoSEQ multiplex PCR. The top ten hold under 3.5% of the sample, which has some 120,000 clones, 90% to 95% seen once. The starting material was peripheral blood, obtained on day 0 of AZD1222 vaccination. The V gene is TRBV28, the J gene TRBJ2-7; D is undetermined. The TCR originated in an adult in good health. CDR3 bases: TGTGCCAGCAGTTTTAAGCCGAGCTCCTACGAGCAGTACTTC. Encoded protein: CASSFKPSSYEQYF.